The source of this T cell receptor beta chain is a study of PD-L1 blockade in urothelial cancer (TCRdb year 2017). For the wider study: Therapy was started in the mid-2010s for all patients, and atezolizumab 1,200 mg was administered intravenously every 3 weeks. About 90% of the roughly 29 patients were males with bladder-origin urothelial cancer, and about 65% of the roughly 30 reported a prior smoking history. An ECOG performance status of 0 or 1 was recorded for the patients, and 0 to 3 prior chemotherapy regimens had been received by the patients. Blood samples were analyzed at 3 weeks after treatment start (second dose) and at 6 weeks after treatment start. Blood samples gave median yields of around 140,000 T cells and some 80,000 unique TCRs, along with a median clonality of approximately 0.084. The study, an exploratory multi-omic analysis, examined somatic, immune and clinical correlates of response to PD-L1 blockade with atezolizumab in urothelial cancer. Pretreatment tumor samples, along with matched peripheral blood collected serially before and after atezolizumab treatment, underwent TCR sequencing. Durable clinical benefit was defined as progression-free survival longer than 6 months, and TCR features were also tested against progression-free and overall survival. Whole exome sequencing and RNA sequencing of pretreatment tumors were performed alongside TCR sequencing in the same patients. Durable clinical benefit was achieved by nine patients but not by the remaining 20. Twenty-nine patients had pretreatment blood TCR-seq, some 25 had at least one posttreatment blood collection, and some 25 had tumor TCR-seq.

In regard to this clone: This clone's antigen is unknown. Base quality data are lacking; no much larger clone is found one base away.

This sample's time point label indicates: peripheral blood 6 weeks after treatment start. The cohort comprised around 31 patients with locally advanced or metastatic urothelial carcinoma treated at Memorial Sloan Kettering on a trial protocol. Peripheral blood mononuclear cells were collected pretreatment and during treatment, with between 1 and 8 total time points obtained per patient. The Qiagen DNeasy Blood extraction kit was used to purify genomic DNA from total PBMCs and tumor samples. PBMCs were collected pretreatment and during treatment and were isolated and stored as previously described. Synthetic TCR analog templates were spiked into each PCR to estimate absolute template abundance from read counts. The immunoSEQ assay used bias-controlled V and J gene primers to amplify TCRbeta CDR3 regions from genomic DNA. Rearranged TCRbeta segments were sequenced at approximately 20X coverage. The authors' analysis ran thus. Clustering was used to correct sequencing errors, and CDR3s were annotated against IMGT so that V, D and J genes could be assigned. Downstream analyses used only productive TCRbeta rearrangements, leaving out any out-of-frame or stop-codon sequences. Clonality was calculated as one minus the Shannon entropy normalized by the log of the number of unique productive sequences. Fisher's exact test with Benjamini-Hochberg correction, using a cutoff of adjusted p below 0.01, was how clones that differed between time points or between blood and tumor were identified. This is the immuneACCESS table as TCRdb keeps it, with only in-frame sequences that have V and J called. A part of the clones is gone; compared with another copy, unresolved V genes explain less than half, and the rest is unexplained. V and J calls and clone size are given by that table; D and trimming were obtained from the DNA. This sample is represented by about 66,000 clones; around nine tenths of them were singletons. The top ten hold approximately 10% of the sample.

The paper as a whole reports these results and caveats: At 3 weeks after the start of treatment, tumor-associated TCR clones in peripheral blood had expanded more in patients with durable benefit (n of about 22, p = 0.022). A pretreatment peripheral blood TCR clonality below the median was linked to improved progression-free and overall survival. Because the sample size was small (n ≈ 27) and many exploratory analyses were performed, the results are intended to be hypothesis-generating.

Reading from cysteine to phenylalanine, the CDR3 counts 13 amino acids. The CDR3 DNA has 39 bases and is translated from base 1. The CDR1 and CDR2 encoded by the germline V gene are SGHDT and YYEEEE. Between the V and J ends, shortened by 9 bases and 1 base respectively, the junction contains 12 bases. The sequence came from a man aged 55 to 70 with urothelial cancer. The sequence is built from TRBV5-6 and TRBJ2-3, and perhaps TRBD2 as D gene, on 6 matching bases. The material sequenced was PBMCs, taken around atezolizumab (anti-PD-L1) treatment. The CDR3 protein is CATGWGGTDTQYF. At the DNA level, the sequence is TGTGCCACCGGGTGGGGGGGCACAGATACGCAGTATTTT.